This entry is about one T cell receptor beta chain. Its target is unknown. With 0 bases removed from V and 2 bases from J, the gap between germline ends came to 11 bases. This CDR3 spans 16 amino acids. Looked up from germline, CDR1 is SGDLS and CDR2 is YYNGEE. This specimen belongs to a study of somatic mutations in cytotoxic T cells in rheumatoid arthritis. The overall study: After diagnosis, patient blood (about 30 ml EDTA) was drawn right away, before any treatment was given. Findings of the study overall: Expanded CD8+ clones had unknown antigen targets. A single CD8+ clone exceeded 20% of CD8+ cells in about an eighth of the 65 patients.

Here immunoSEQ multiplex PCR was the method, and the copy in TCRdb shows in-frame clones only, minus some. Among approximately 13,000 clones, about 83% were seen once, and the ten largest hold around a fifth. J is TRBJ2-2 and V is TRBV9; D not resolved. Sequencing was done on a sample of CD8+ T cells sorted from blood. The TCR was taken from an adult with rheumatoid arthritis. The CDR3 bases are TGTGCCAGCAGCGTAGCTGTACAGAGAAACACCGGGGAGCTGTTTTTT. Its protein product is CASSVAVQRNTGELFF.